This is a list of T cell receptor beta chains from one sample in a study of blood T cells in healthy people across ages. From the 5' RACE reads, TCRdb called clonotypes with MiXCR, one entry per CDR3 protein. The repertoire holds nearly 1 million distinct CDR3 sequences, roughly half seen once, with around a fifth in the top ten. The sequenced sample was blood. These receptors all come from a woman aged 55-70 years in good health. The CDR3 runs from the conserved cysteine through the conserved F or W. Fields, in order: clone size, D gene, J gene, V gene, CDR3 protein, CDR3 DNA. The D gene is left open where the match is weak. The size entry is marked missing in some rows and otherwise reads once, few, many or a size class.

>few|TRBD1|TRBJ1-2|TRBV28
CASSLWAQGDGYTF
TGTGCCAGCAGTTTATGGGCTCAGGGGGATGGCTACACCTTC
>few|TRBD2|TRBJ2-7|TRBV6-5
CASSWGLAFSYEQYF
TGTGCCAGCAGTTGGGGACTAGCGTTCTCCTACGAGCAGTACTTC
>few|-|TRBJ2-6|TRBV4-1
CASSQEPPGANVLTF
TGCGCCAGCAGCCAAGAACCCCCTGGGGCCAACGTCCTGACTTTC
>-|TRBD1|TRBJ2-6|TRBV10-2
CASFGRQGPSPGANVLTF
TGCGCCAGCTTTGGCCGACAGGGGCCGTCCCCTGGGGCCAACGTCCTGACTTTC
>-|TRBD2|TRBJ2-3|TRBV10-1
CASSESERESTDTQYF
TGCGCCAGCAGTGAGTCGGAGCGGGAGAGCACAGATACGCAGTATTTT
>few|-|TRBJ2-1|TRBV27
CASSSLVAEGSNEQFF
TGTGCCAGCAGTTCACTAGTAGCGGAAGGGAGCAATGAGCAGTTCTTC
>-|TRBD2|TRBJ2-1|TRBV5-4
CTSSFDLAGGNEQFF
TGTACCAGCAGCTTCGACCTAGCGGGAGGAAATGAGCAGTTCTTC
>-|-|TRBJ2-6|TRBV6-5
CASSCSGTQSGANVLTF
TGTGCCAGCAGTTGCTCGGGGACTCAGTCTGGGGCCAACGTCCTGACTTTC
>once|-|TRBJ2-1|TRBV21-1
CASSNLLEPSYNEQFF
TGTGCCAGCAGCAATCTTCTAGAGCCCTCCTACAATGAGCAGTTCTTC
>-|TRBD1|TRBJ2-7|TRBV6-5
CASSYGQGPAYEQYF
TGTGCCAGCAGTTATGGACAGGGTCCCGCCTACGAGCAGTACTTC
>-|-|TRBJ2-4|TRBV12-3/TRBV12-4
CASSLRGEGIQYF
TGTGCCAGCAGTTTACGCGGGGAAGGCATTCAGTACTTC
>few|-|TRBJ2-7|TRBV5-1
CASSLQSGVNSYEQYF
TGCGCCAGCAGCTTACAAAGCGGAGTGAACTCCTACGAGCAGTACTTC
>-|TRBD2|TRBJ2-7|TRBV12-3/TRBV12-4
CASRRTSGGSYEQYF
TGTGCCAGCAGACGGACCAGCGGGGGCTCCTACGAGCAGTACTTC
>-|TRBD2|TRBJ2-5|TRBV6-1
CASSDWGTSGRHNEQYF
TGTGCCAGCAGTGATTGGGGTACTAGCGGGAGGCACAATGAGCAGTACTTC
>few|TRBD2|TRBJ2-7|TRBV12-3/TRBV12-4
CASGLPPGLGLREQYF
TGTGCCAGCGGGTTGCCTCCGGGACTAGGTCTCCGGGAGCAGTACTTC
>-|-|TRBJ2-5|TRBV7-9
CASSLVWTDQETQYF
TGTGCCAGCAGCTTAGTATGGACAGACCAAGAGACCCAGTACTTC
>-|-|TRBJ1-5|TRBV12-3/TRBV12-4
CASSWDGSNRPQHF
TGTGCCAGCAGCTGGGACGGAAGCAATCGGCCCCAGCATTTT
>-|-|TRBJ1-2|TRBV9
CASSPCRVGYGYTF
TGTGCCAGCAGCCCCTGCCGGGTCGGCTATGGCTACACCTTC
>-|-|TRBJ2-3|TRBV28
CASSFTVRTDTQYF
TGTGCCAGCAGTTTCACAGTACGCACAGATACGCAGTATTTT
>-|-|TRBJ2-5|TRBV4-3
CASSQDFGGYQETQYF
TGCGCCAGCAGCCAAGATTTTGGGGGGTACCAAGAGACCCAGTACTTC
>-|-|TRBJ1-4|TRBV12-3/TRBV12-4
CASSFGAYGEKLFF
TGTGCCAGCAGTTTTGGGGCGTATGGTGAAAAACTGTTTTTT
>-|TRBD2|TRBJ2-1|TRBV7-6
CASSRTPSGRLIYNEQFF
TGTGCCAGCAGCCGCACGCCTAGCGGGAGGCTTATCTACAATGAGCAGTTCTTC
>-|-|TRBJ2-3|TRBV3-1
CASSPRYKRNTDTQYF
TGTGCCAGCAGCCCTCGATACAAAAGAAACACAGATACGCAGTATTTT
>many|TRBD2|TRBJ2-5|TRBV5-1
CASSPGTSGSETQYF
TGTGCCAGCAGCCCGGGGACTAGCGGGAGTGAGACCCAGTACTTC
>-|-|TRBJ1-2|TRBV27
CASSFQGNYPNYGYTF
TGTGCCAGCAGTTTCCAGGGGAACTATCCTAACTATGGCTACACCTTC
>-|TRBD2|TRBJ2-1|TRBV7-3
CASNPGLAGSEQFF
TGTGCCAGCAACCCGGGACTAGCGGGATCTGAGCAGTTCTTC
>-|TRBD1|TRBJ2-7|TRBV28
CASSPRGQYPYEQYF
TGTGCCAGCAGTCCTAGGGGGCAATACCCCTACGAGCAGTACTTC
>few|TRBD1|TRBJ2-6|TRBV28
CASSRQGLSSGANVLTF
TGTGCCAGCAGCCGACAGGGTTTAAGCTCTGGGGCCAACGTCCTGACTTTC
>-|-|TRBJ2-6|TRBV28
CASSLAGVSGANVLTF
TGTGCCAGCAGTTTAGCAGGGGTCTCTGGGGCCAACGTCCTGACTTTC
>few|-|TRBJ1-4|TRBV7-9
CASRTVSSEKLFF
TGTGCCAGCAGGACAGTGTCTAGCGAAAAACTGTTTTTT
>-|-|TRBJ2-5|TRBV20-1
CSASLSGRSGETQYF
TGCAGTGCTAGCCTTAGCGGCAGGTCGGGGGAGACCCAGTACTTC
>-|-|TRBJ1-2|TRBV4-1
CASSQVVPLGYTF
TGCGCCAGCAGCCAAGTCGTACCCCTTGGCTACACCTTC
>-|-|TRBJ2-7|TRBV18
CASSPSNPTVSYEQYF
TGTGCCAGCTCACCATCGAACCCGACAGTCTCCTACGAGCAGTACTTC
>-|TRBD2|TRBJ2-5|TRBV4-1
CVSSQVEAGGETQYF
TGCGTCAGCAGCCAAGTAGAAGCGGGAGGCGAGACCCAGTACTTC
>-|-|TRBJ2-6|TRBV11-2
CASSRLGAGSGANVLTF
TGTGCCAGCAGCCGCCTGGGCGCGGGATCCGGGGCCAACGTCCTGACTTTC
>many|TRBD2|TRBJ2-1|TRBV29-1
CSVEGFGREQFF
TGCAGCGTTGAAGGATTCGGGAGGGAGCAGTTCTTC
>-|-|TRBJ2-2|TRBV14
CASSLNPRAGELFF
TGTGCCAGCAGCCTAAACCCCAGGGCCGGGGAGCTGTTTTTT
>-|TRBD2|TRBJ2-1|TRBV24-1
CATSDFPTSGRFEQFF
TGTGCCACCAGTGATTTCCCGACTAGCGGGAGATTCGAGCAGTTCTTC
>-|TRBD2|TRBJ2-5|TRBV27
CASSFLAGAGGTQYF
TGTGCCAGCAGTTTTCTAGCGGGAGCTGGGGGGACCCAGTACTTC
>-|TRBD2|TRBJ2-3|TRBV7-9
CASSLWASGSADTQYF
TGTGCCAGCAGCTTATGGGCTAGCGGGAGTGCCGATACGCAGTATTTT
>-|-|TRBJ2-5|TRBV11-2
CASSLMTVQETQYF
TGTGCCAGCAGCCTGATGACGGTACAAGAGACCCAGTACTTC
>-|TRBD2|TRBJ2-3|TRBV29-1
CSVVMTGGGRTDTQYF
TGCAGCGTTGTTATGACGGGAGGCGGGAGGACAGATACGCAGTATTTT
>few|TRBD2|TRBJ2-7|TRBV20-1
CSAAGTSAPYEQYF
TGCAGTGCTGCCGGGACTAGCGCTCCCTACGAGCAGTACTTC
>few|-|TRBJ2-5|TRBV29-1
CSVDLQGLETQYF
TGCAGCGTTGATCTACAGGGTCTGGAGACCCAGTACTTC
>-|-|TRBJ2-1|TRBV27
CASSAWGKAAEQFF
TGTGCCAGCAGTGCTTGGGGGAAAGCAGCGGAACAGTTCTTC
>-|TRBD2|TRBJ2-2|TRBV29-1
CSVGLGGGTGELFF
TGCAGCGTTGGGTTGGGGGGGGGCACCGGGGAGCTGTTTTTT
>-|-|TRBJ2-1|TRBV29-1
CSVAPSQETQYNEQFF
TGCAGCGTTGCGCCCTCTCAAGAGACCCAGTACAATGAGCAGTTCTTC
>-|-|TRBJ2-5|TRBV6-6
CASSYRVERVGETQYF
TGTGCCAGCAGTTACAGAGTCGAGCGGGTAGGAGAGACCCAGTACTTC
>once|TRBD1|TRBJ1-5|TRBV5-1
CASSLAPGTGEGQPQHF
TGCGCCAGCAGCTTGGCACCCGGGACAGGGGAGGGACAGCCCCAGCATTTT
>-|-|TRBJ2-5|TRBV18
CASSPIAAGGETQYF
TGTGCCAGCTCACCAATAGCGGCGGGCGGAGAGACCCAGTACTTC
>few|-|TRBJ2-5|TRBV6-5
CASKLDYLATEQYF
TGTGCCAGCAAACTCGACTACCTAGCTACAGAGCAGTACTTC
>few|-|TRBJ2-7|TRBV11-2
CASSLVGANEQYF
TGTGCCAGCAGCTTAGTCGGAGCAAACGAGCAGTACTTC
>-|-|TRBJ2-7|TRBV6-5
CASSSFQKQYF
TGTGCCAGCAGTTCCTTTCAAAAGCAGTACTTC
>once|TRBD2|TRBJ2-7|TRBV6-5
CASSYASGGLYEQYF
TGTGCCAGCAGTTATGCTAGCGGGGGCCTTTACGAGCAGTACTTC